This section outlines one T cell receptor (beta chain) sequence together with its context. The data belong to a study of control samples from healthy donors and cancer patients. From germline, CDR1 is GTSNPN and CDR2 SVGIG (reference sequence). Trimming stripped 0 bases from V and 8 bases from J, with 13 bases between. The CDR3 has 13 amino acids. Repertoires were generated with immunoSEQ multiplex PCR, while TCRdb's copy carries only in-frame clones and drops some. The data show more than 120,000 clones, approximately 92% seen once. V and J are TRBV30 and TRBJ1-2; D gene uncertain. The sequenced sample consisted of blood. The source of this sequence is a man between 25 and 39 years old in good health. The CDR3 DNA is TGTGCCTGGAGTGTACTCGTGGGCGGAGGCTACACCTTC. It translates to CAWSVLVGGGYTF.